The clone carrying this T cell receptor beta chain was seen a single time. What it binds is unknown. This sample was taken from a study of cytomegalovirus exposure and HLA in healthy donors. CDR1 and CDR2 (germline): SQVTM, ANQGSEA. CDR3 length equals 15 residues. Between the trimmed V and J ends, which lost 6 bases and 0 bases, there was a span of 15 bases. General study findings and limits: Most TCRs appeared rarely, but some public TCRs recurred in many donors.

Use of 60 Vbeta and 13 Jbeta primers characterized the PCR. Assay used: immunoSEQ multiplex PCR; TCRdb lists only in-frame clones, some missing. The sample records over 150,000 clones, 84% being singletons. The source of this sequence is a man aged 18 to 35 in good health and CMV-seronegative. This chain links TRBV29-1 with TRBJ2-1, with D tentatively TRBD2 (6 bases). The sequenced sample consisted of PBMCs. The CDR3 DNA follows: TGCAGCGTACCCTCGGGGGTAAGCTCCTACAATGAGCAGTTCTTC. This translates into CSVPSGVSSYNEQFF.